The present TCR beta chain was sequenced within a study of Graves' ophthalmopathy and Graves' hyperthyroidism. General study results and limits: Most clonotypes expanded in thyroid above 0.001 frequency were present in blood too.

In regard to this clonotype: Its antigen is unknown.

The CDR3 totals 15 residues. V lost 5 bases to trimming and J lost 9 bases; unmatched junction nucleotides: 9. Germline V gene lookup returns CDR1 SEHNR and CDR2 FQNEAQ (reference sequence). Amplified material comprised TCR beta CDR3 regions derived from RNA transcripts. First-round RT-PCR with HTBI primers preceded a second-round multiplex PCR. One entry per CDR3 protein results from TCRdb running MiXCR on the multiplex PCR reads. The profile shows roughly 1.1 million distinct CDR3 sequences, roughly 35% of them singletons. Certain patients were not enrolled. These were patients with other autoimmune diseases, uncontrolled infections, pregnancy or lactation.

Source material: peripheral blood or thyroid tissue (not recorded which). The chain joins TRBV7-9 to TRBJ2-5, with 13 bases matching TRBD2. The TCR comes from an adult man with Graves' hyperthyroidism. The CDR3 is CASSPRGLAGLAQYF. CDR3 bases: TGTGCCAGCAGCCCCCGGGGACTAGCGGGATTGGCCCAGTACTTC.